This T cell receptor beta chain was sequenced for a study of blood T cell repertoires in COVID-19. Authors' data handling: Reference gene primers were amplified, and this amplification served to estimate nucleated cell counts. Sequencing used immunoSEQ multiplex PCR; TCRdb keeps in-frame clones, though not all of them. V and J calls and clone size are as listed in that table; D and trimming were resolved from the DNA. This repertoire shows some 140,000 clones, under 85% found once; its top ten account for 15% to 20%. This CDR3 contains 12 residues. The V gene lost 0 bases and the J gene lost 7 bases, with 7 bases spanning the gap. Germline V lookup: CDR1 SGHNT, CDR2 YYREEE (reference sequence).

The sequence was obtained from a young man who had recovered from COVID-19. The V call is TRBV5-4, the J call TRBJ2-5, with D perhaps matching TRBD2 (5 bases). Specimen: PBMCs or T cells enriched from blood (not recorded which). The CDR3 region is CASSLDRGTQYF. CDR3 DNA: TGTGCCAGCAGCTTGGATCGGGGGACCCAGTACTTC.